A selection of T cell receptor beta chains follows, all from one sample in a study of cytomegalovirus exposure and HLA in healthy donors. Some clones are missing from TCRdb's copy, which holds only in-frame ones; the method was immunoSEQ multiplex PCR. The sample includes under 200,000 clones, approximately 82% of them seen just once. Sequencing was carried out using PBMCs. The receptors derive from a woman aged 18 to 35 in good health and CMV-seropositive. Both conserved end residues are part of each CDR3. A D gene is named only where the DNA matches it firmly. Clone size, where shown, is once, few, many, or a class for clones that have expanded.

d_call	clone_size	cdr3_length	v_call	j_call	cdr3_nt	cdr3_aa
TRBD1	NA	17	TRBV12-5	TRBJ1-1	TGTGCTAGTGGTTTGGAAAGGACAGGGGGCTCGAACACTGAAGCTTTCTTT	CASGLERTGGSNTEAFF
NA	NA	16	TRBV7-6	TRBJ1-3	TGTGCCAGCAGCTTATCCAGTACAGGGACTGGAAACACCATATATTTT	CASSLSSTGTGNTIYF
TRBD1	NA	14	TRBV5-1	TRBJ1-4	TGCGCCAGCAGCTTTGCGGACAGGAATGAAAAACTGTTTTTT	CASSFADRNEKLFF
NA	NA	13	TRBV5-6	TRBJ1-2	TGTGCCAGCAGCTGGGGCGCCCTGGGGGGCTACACCTTC	CASSWGALGGYTF
NA	NA	13	TRBV30	TRBJ1-2	TGTGCCTGGAATCGGGAGGTGGGGTATGGCTACACCTTC	CAWNREVGYGYTF
TRBD2	NA	15	TRBV19	TRBJ2-3	TGTGCCAGTAGTATAGCTAGCGGGGACACAGATACGCAGTATTTT	CASSIASGDTDTQYF
TRBD2	few	15	TRBV6-4	TRBJ2-1	TGTGCCAGCAGTGAGGGGACTAGCGGGGACAATGAGCAGTTCTTC	CASSEGTSGDNEQFF
TRBD2	NA	18	TRBV18	TRBJ2-1	TGTGCCAGCTCACCGACTAGCGGGGGCCCGAGGTCCTACAATGAGCAGTTCTTC	CASSPTSGGPRSYNEQFF
NA	NA	11	TRBV6-6	TRBJ2-5	TGTGCCACCGGACAGAGAGAGACCCAGTACTTC	CATGQRETQYF
NA	NA	15	TRBV9	TRBJ2-5	TGTGCCAGCAGCGTAGGCCGGGGGTGGGCAGAGACCCAGTACTTC	CASSVGRGWAETQYF
NA	NA	18	TRBV11-2	TRBJ1-4	TGTGCCAGCAGCTTAGTCCCCCCGGGAACCACAACTAATGAAAAACTGTTTTTT	CASSLVPPGTTTNEKLFF
NA	NA	12	TRBV14	TRBJ1-2	TGTGCCAGCAGCGTCCAGGGAAGGGTCTACACCTTC	CASSVQGRVYTF
NA	once	17	TRBV4-3	TRBJ2-5	TGCGCCAGCAGCCAAGATGGGGAGGGGAGGGGGGGGGAGACCCAGTACTTC	CASSQDGEGRGGETQYF
NA	NA	16	TRBV18	TRBJ1-6	TGTGCCAGCTCACGAGACAGGAGCTCCTATAATTCACCCCTCCACTTT	CASSRDRSSYNSPLHF
NA	few	17	TRBV6-1	TRBJ2-6	TGTGCCAGCAGTGAGACTGGGGCCTCCCCTGGGGCCAACGGCCTGACTTTC	CASSETGASPGANGLTF
NA	NA	13	TRBV30	TRBJ1-4	TGTGCCTGGAGACTTCACAGGGCTGGGGAACTGTTTTTT	CAWRLHRAGELFF
TRBD2	few	14	TRBV5-4	TRBJ2-1	TGTGCCAGCACGCATAGCGGGGGGTCCAATGAGCAGTTCTTC	CASTHSGGSNEQFF
NA	NA	13	TRBV7-9	TRBJ1-5	TGTGCCAGCAGCCCTCCCGGGGGTCAGCCCCAGCATTTT	CASSPPGGQPQHF
NA	NA	15	TRBV15	TRBJ2-3	TGTGCCACCAGCAGAGAGTCGAGGAGCACAGATACGCAGTATTTT	CATSRESRSTDTQYF
TRBD1	NA	15	TRBV5-1	TRBJ1-1	TGCGCCAGCAGCATGGACAGGTCGTCGGGCACTGAAGCTTTCTTT	CASSMDRSSGTEAFF
NA	NA	15	TRBV9	TRBJ2-7	TGTGCCAGCAGCCCAACAGGGTACGGAGTGTACGAGCAGTACTTC	CASSPTGYGVYEQYF
TRBD1	NA	16	TRBV7-6	TRBJ2-5	TGTGCCAGCAGCTCAACCGGGACAGATCAGGAAGAGACCCAGTACTTC	CASSSTGTDQEETQYF
NA	NA	14	TRBV4-3	TRBJ1-2	TGCGCCAGCAGTCAAACCCAGACAGCTGATGGCTACACCTTC	CASSQTQTADGYTF
TRBD1	NA	14	TRBV28	TRBJ2-3	TGTGCCAGCAGTTGGGGGACAGGGGTGGATACGCAGTATTTT	CASSWGTGVDTQYF
TRBD1	few	14	TRBV27	TRBJ2-7	TGTGCCAGCAGCAGCGGCAGGGGGTTCCACGAGCAGTACTTC	CASSSGRGFHEQYF
NA	NA	13	TRBV6-5	TRBJ1-1	TGTGCCAGCAGTTACAGGGAAGGGGCTGAAGCTTTCTTT	CASSYREGAEAFF
TRBD1	NA	15	TRBV4-2	TRBJ1-1	TGTGCCAGCAGCCAAGATGGGGACAGCTCGCTTGAAGCTTTCTTT	CASSQDGDSSLEAFF
NA	NA	13	TRBV19	TRBJ1-5	TGTGCCAGTACCGGACAGTACAATCAGCCCCAGCATTTT	CASTGQYNQPQHF
NA	NA	17	TRBV9	TRBJ1-3	TGTGCCAGCAGCGTATCGTCAGGGGTCGTCTCTGGAAACACCATATATTTT	CASSVSSGVVSGNTIYF
TRBD1	NA	14	TRBV6-1	TRBJ1-5	TGTGCCAGCAATGGGGACAGGGGAGTTCAGCCCCAGCATTTT	CASNGDRGVQPQHF
TRBD1	NA	14	TRBV5-1	TRBJ2-2	TGCGCCAGCAGCTCCGGACAGGGTATAGGGGAGCTGTTTTTT	CASSSGQGIGELFF
NA	NA	14	TRBV6-4	TRBJ1-1	TGTGCCAGCAGTGACTCTGCGGGGTCGGCTGAAGCTTTCTTT	CASSDSAGSAEAFF
NA	NA	13	TRBV7-8	TRBJ1-2	TGTGCCAGCAGCATGCGGGTTAACTATGGCTACACCTTC	CASSMRVNYGYTF
TRBD2	NA	15	TRBV4-1	TRBJ2-7	TGCGCCAGCAGCCAAGCGGCTAGCGGGGTCAACGAGCAGTACTTC	CASSQAASGVNEQYF
NA	NA	15	TRBV30	TRBJ2-4	TGTGCCTGGAGTCCCGGCAGTTCCCAGGGGTACATTCAGTACTTC	CAWSPGSSQGYIQYF
NA	NA	15	TRBV6-4	TRBJ1-6	TGTGCCAGCAGTATTACAGGGAAGGGGATTTCACCCCTCCACTTT	CASSITGKGISPLHF
NA	NA	15	TRBV28	TRBJ1-5	TGTGCCAGCAGTTTGAACAGATATAGCAATCAGCCCCAGCATTTT	CASSLNRYSNQPQHF
TRBD1	NA	15	TRBV5-1	TRBJ1-2	TGCGCCAGCAGCTCCGACAGGGGGATCGTGTATGGCTACACCTTC	CASSSDRGIVYGYTF
NA	NA	14	TRBV6-5	TRBJ1-1	TGTGCCAGCAGTAACCAGGGAGGAAACACTGAAGCTTTCTTT	CASSNQGGNTEAFF
TRBD2	NA	15	TRBV30	TRBJ2-3	TGTGCCCGTAGTGGGGGGGAATCTAGCACAGATACGCAGTATTTT	CARSGGESSTDTQYF